A single sample gave rise to the 31 T cell receptor beta chains below, sequenced in a study of blood T cell dynamics during melanoma immunotherapy. TCRdb's copy holds only in-frame clones and misses some; the assay was immunoSEQ multiplex PCR. This sample has 15,000 to 20,000 clones, with 94% found just once. The time point was: week 3, after first cycle of checkpoint inhibitor. The input for sequencing was effector memory CD8+ T cells from blood, taken from a patient treated with checkpoint blockade. The receptors come from a human donor with melanoma.

The V gene is TRBV28, the J gene TRBJ2-2; the match to TRBD2 covers 7 bases. CDR1 MDHEN and CDR2 SYDVKM come from the germline V gene. The CDR3 length is 14 residues. The V segment lost 5 bases and the J segment 4 bases; nucleotides outside the gene matches: 4. DNA for the CDR3: TGTGCCAGCAGTCCTCCTAGCGGCACCGGGGAGCTGTTTTTT. This translates into CASSPPSGTGELFF.

CDR3 coding DNA: TGTGCCAGCACCAATTCGGGGGAGGGCTTCACAGATACGCAGTATTTT. Amino acids: CASTNSGEGFTDTQYF. This sequence joins TRBV27 and TRBJ2-3; 7 bases are shared with TRBD2. The CDR3 has 16 amino acids. The junction had 12 bases not matched to a gene; V was cut back by 7 bases and J by 2 bases. Germline CDR1 and CDR2: MNHEY and SMNVEV (reference sequence).

The chain recombines TRBV7-9 with TRBJ1-2; tentatively, D is TRBD1 (5 bases). CDR3 length: 14 amino acids. Trimming stripped 5 bases from V and 4 bases from J, with 14 bases between. The germline CDR1 and CDR2 sequences are SEHNR and FQNEAQ (reference sequence). The CDR3 DNA reads TGTGCCAGCAGCCCTGCGACAGTCATCTATGGCTACACCTTC. It is translated as CASSPATVIYGYTF.

The chain recombines TRBV2 with TRBJ1-5; TRBD1 matches at 7 bases. With V trimmed by 0 bases and J by 4 bases, 3 bases remained unmatched. The CDR3 is made up of 15 amino acids. CDR1 is SNHLY and CDR2 is FYNNEI in the germline V gene. CDR3 sequence: CASSEARDRNQPQHF. The CDR3 DNA reads TGTGCCAGCAGTGAAGCCCGGGACAGAAATCAGCCCCAGCATTTT. Filled out from reference TRBV2 and TRBJ1-5, the complete variable domain reads EPEVTQTPSHQVTQMGQEVILRCVPISNHLYFYWYRQILGQKVEFLVSFYNNEISEKSEIFDDQFSVERPDGSNFTLKIRSTKLEDSAMYFCASSEARDRNQPQHFGDGTRLSIL.

This clone showed up just once. This chain uses TRBV25-1 with TRBJ2-5; 9 bases agree with TRBD1. The CDR3 has 14 amino acids. Trimming took 9 bases from V and 7 from J; bases not matched to a gene: 12. Germline V CDR1 and CDR2: MGHDK, SYGVNS. In DNA form, the CDR3 reads TGTGCCAGATCGGGACAGGGCAATGATCGGACCCAGTACTTC. Translation gives CARSGQGNDRTQYF. Based on the CDR3 plus reference TRBV25-1 and TRBJ2-5, the full variable domain is EADIYQTPRYLVIGTGKKITLECSQTMGHDKMYWYQQDPGMELHLIHYSYGVNSTEKGDLSSESTVSRIRTEHFPLTLESARPSHTSQYLCARSGQGNDRTQYFGPGTRLLVL.

This chain uses TRBV9 with TRBJ2-3, with D possibly matching TRBD2 (6 bases). The length of the CDR3 is 15 residues. The V end was cut by 3 bases, the J end by 4 bases, with 15 bases between. CDR1 is SGDLS, CDR2 YYNGEE, per germline. CDR3 in amino acids: CASSARWAGPDTQYF. CDR3 bases: TGTGCCAGCAGCGCCCGGTGGGCGGGACCAGATACGCAGTATTTT.

V is TRBV28 and J is TRBJ1-2, with 9 bases that match TRBD1. The V and J ends lost 5 bases and 8 bases, in that order; junction bases with no gene match: 12. The CDR3 is 15 residues long. Germline lookup yields CDR1 MDHEN and CDR2 SYDVKM. The CDR3 loop is CASSQTLRTGDGYTF. As DNA, the CDR3 is TGTGCCAGCAGTCAGACTCTCAGGACAGGGGACGGCTACACCTTC.

The chain joins TRBV28 to TRBJ2-2, with a possible D match to TRBD2 (5 bases). The CDR3 is made up of 18 amino acids. The V end was cut by 4 bases, the J end by 6 bases, with 24 bases between. Germline-derived CDR1 and CDR2 are MDHEN and SYDVKM. In DNA form, the CDR3 reads TGTGCCAGCAGTTCCTCACGGGCTAGCATGAGGGCCCCCGGGGAGCTGTTTTTT. It codes for CASSSSRASMRAPGELFF. The full variable domain, in which reference TRBV28 and TRBJ2-2 provide the parts outside the CDR3, is DVKVTQSSRYLVKRTGEKVFLECVQDMDHENMFWYRQDPGLGLRLIYFSYDVKMKEKGDIPEGYSVSREKKERFSLILESASTNQTSMYLCASSSSRASMRAPGELFFGEGSRLTVL.

The chain uses TRBV6-1 and TRBJ2-7; 8 bases map to TRBD2. Losses at the gene ends were 1 base for V and 2 bases for J; bases not matched to a gene: 4. Germline V gene lookup returns CDR1 MNHNS and CDR2 SASEGT. The CDR3 sequence is 15 residues long. Written as DNA, the CDR3 is TGTGCCAGCAGTGAAGGGCTAGCGGGCCCCTACGAGCAGTACTTC. Its translation is CASSEGLAGPYEQYF.

The J gene is TRBJ2-5, the V gene TRBV9, with TRBD2 as a possible D gene (6 bases). Germline loops: CDR1 SGDLS, CDR2 YYNGEE. This CDR3 region has 14 residues. The V and J ends lost 0 bases and 2 bases respectively, with 8 bases between them. The CDR3 bases are TGTGCCAGCAGCGTAGGGGGGGAACAAGAGACCCAGTACTTC. This translates into CASSVGGEQETQYF.

To note about this clone: At one of its ends the junction is not consistent with the germline gene, which may arise from a read error. This rearrangement joins TRBV9 to TRBJ2-5; D possibly corresponds to TRBD2 (6 bases). CDR3 length equals 12 residues. Germline CDR1 SGDLS, CDR2 YYNGEE. The chain's CDR3 is CASSPPARGRHF. The CDR3 DNA follows: TGTGCCAGCAGCCCCCCTGCTCGTGGGAGGCACTTC.

In its sample, this clone was seen a few times. The chain is built from TRBV10-1 and TRBJ2-7; D perhaps matches TRBD2 (6 bases). This CDR3 spans 15 amino acids. Germline V gene lookup returns CDR1 WNHNN and CDR2 SYGVQD (reference sequence). V lost 0 bases and J lost 3, with 12 bases in between. The CDR3 sequence is CASSESRDSGYEQYF. The CDR3 bases are TGCGCCAGCAGTGAGTCGAGAGATAGCGGCTACGAGCAGTACTTC.

The genes are TRBV5-6 and TRBJ2-3; no clear D gene. CDR3 size: 14 residues. The germline V and J ends were trimmed by 4 bases and 4 bases, with 13 bases remaining between them. Germline-derived CDR1 and CDR2 are SGHDT and YYEEEE. In DNA, the CDR3 is TGTGCCAGCAGCGCAGGAGTCTCGGCAGATACGCAGTATTTT. This sequence encodes CASSAGVSADTQYF. Full variable domain (rest looked up from reference TRBV5-6 and TRBJ2-3): DAGVTQSPTHLIKTRGQQVTLRCSPKSGHDTVSWYQQALGQGPQFIFQYYEEEERQRGNFPDRFSGHQFPNYSSELNVNALLLGDSALYLCASSAGVSADTQYFGPGTRLTVL.

The chain recombines TRBV9 with TRBJ1-3, with 7 bases lining up with TRBD1. V shed 0 bases and J 4 bases; nucleotides not matched to a gene: 4. CDR3 size: 15 residues. Germline V gene lookup returns CDR1 SGDLS and CDR2 YYNGEE. CDR3 loop: CASSVGDSEGNTIYF. The CDR3 nucleotides read TGTGCCAGCAGCGTAGGGGACAGTGAAGGAAACACCATATATTTT.

The chain recombines TRBV4-2 with TRBJ2-1, with D maybe TRBD2 (5 bases). CDR1 and CDR2 (germline): LGHNA, YNFKEQ. The CDR3 has 15 residues. Deletions cut 1 base from V and 5 bases from J, with 12 bases between. The CDR3 loop reads CASSQGGLGHNEQFF. The CDR3 DNA reads as TGTGCCAGCAGCCAAGGAGGGTTGGGCCACAATGAGCAGTTCTTC.

The J gene is TRBJ2-1, the V gene TRBV5-4; TRBD1 agrees at 9 bases. V lost 3 bases and J lost 9; bases outside the gene matches: 10. The CDR3 covers 15 residues. Germline lookup yields CDR1 SGHNT and CDR2 YYREEE (reference sequence). The CDR3 DNA reads as TGTGCCAGCAGCTGGGACAGGGAACCCACCACTGAGCAGTTCTTC. Amino acids: CASSWDREPTTEQFF. The full variable domain, with the rest looked up from reference TRBV5-4 and TRBJ2-1, is ETGVTQSPTHLIKTRGQQVTLRCSSQSGHNTVSWYQQALGQGPQFIFQYYREEENGRGNFPPRFSGLQFPNYSSELNVNALELDDSALYLCASSWDREPTTEQFFGPGTRLTVL.

CDR3 residues: CASSLGGDRAYF. CDR3 coding DNA: TGTGCCAGCAGCTTGGGGGGGGACAGGGCGTACTTC. The chain uses TRBV5-4 and TRBJ2-7; TRBD1 matches at 9 bases. The CDR3 sequence is 12 residues long. V lost 0 bases to trimming and J lost 12 bases; unmatched junction nucleotides: 4. Germline CDR1 reads SGHNT; CDR2 reads YYREEE (reference sequence).

The chain carries TRBV5-6 and TRBJ1-3; possibly TRBD1 for D (6 bases). The germline V gene encodes CDR1 SGHDT and CDR2 YYEEEE. CDR3 length: 14 residues. Trimming removed 0 bases from V and 6 bases from J, with 10 bases in between. The CDR3 spells CASSLGGLLNTIYF. CDR3 DNA: TGTGCCAGCAGCTTGGGGGGGCTGCTAAACACCATATATTTT.

The chain couples TRBV19 to TRBJ2-7; D is tentatively TRBD1 or TRBD2 (5 bases each). Germline V gives CDR1 LNHDA, CDR2 SQIVND (reference sequence). The V end lost 5 bases, the J end lost 3 bases, and 20 bases lay between the germline ends. There are 16 residues in the CDR3. CDR3 region: CASSVTYSGRSYEQYF. In DNA, the CDR3 is TGTGCCAGTAGTGTTACCTACTCGGGACGGAGCTACGAGCAGTACTTC.

V is TRBV13 and J is TRBJ2-7, with D perhaps TRBD2 (6 bases). The V and J ends lost 3 bases and 3 bases respectively, with 12 bases between them. Germline V CDR1 and CDR2: PRHDT, FYEKMQ (reference sequence). The CDR3 runs 14 residues. The CDR3 DNA reads TGTGCCAGCAGCTTCGGACGGGAGCTCTACGAGCAGTACTTC. This translates into CASSFGRELYEQYF.

This chain links TRBV5-1 with TRBJ2-3, with 9 bases identical to TRBD1. The trim removed 2 bases at V and 2 bases at J, leaving 3 bases unmatched. The germline V gene encodes CDR1 SGHRS and CDR2 YFSETQ. The CDR3 spans 15 residues. The CDR3 region has the DNA TGCGCCAGCAGCTTCCGGGACAGGGTCACAGATACGCAGTATTTT. It codes for CASSFRDRVTDTQYF.

The chain is built from TRBV10-3 and TRBJ1-5, with D possibly TRBD1 on 6 matching bases. The CDR3 has 13 residues. The germline CDR1 and CDR2 sequences are ENHRY and SYGVKD. The V end was cut by 7 bases, the J end by 8 bases, with 15 bases between. The CDR3, as DNA: TGTGCCATCACCTGGGACATCGGAGAGCCCCAGCATTTT. It yields the protein CAITWDIGEPQHF.

The J gene is TRBJ2-2, the V gene TRBV7-9; D ambiguous. The length of the CDR3 is 13 residues. Per the germline V gene, CDR1 is SEHNR and CDR2 is FQNEAQ (reference sequence). The V gene lost 3 bases and the J gene lost 7 bases, with 9 bases spanning the gap. The CDR3 loop is CASSFLRNGELFF. CDR3 bases: TGTGCCAGCAGCTTTCTGAGGAACGGGGAGCTGTTTTTT.

The rearrangement links TRBV7-6 to TRBJ2-7; D might be TRBD1 (5 bases). The length of the CDR3 is 16 residues. V lost 3 bases and J lost 2, with 17 bases in between. In germline, CDR1 is SGHVS, CDR2 FNYEAQ. The CDR3 nucleotides read TGTGCCAGCAGCTTCTTGGGGCAGGGAAGGACCTACGAGCAGTACTTC. It translates to CASSFLGQGRTYEQYF.

The chain links TRBV7-9 to TRBJ1-3; D unclear. Germline V gene data show CDR1 as SEHNR and CDR2 as FQNEAQ (reference sequence). Trimming took 5 bases from V and 0 from J, leaving 17 bases between them. This CDR3 has 17 amino acids. CDR3 bases: TGTGCCAGCAGCCCCTCCACAGTCCTTCGCTCTGGAAACACCATATATTTT. It encodes CASSPSTVLRSGNTIYF.

The chain is built from TRBV5-1 and TRBJ2-1, with 7 bases identical to TRBD1. Per the germline V gene, CDR1 is SGHRS and CDR2 is YFSETQ. With V trimmed by 0 bases and J by 2 bases, 2 bases remained unmatched. The CDR3 totals 15 residues. The CDR3 sequence is CASSLDRGTYNEQFF. Written as DNA, the CDR3 is TGCGCCAGCAGCTTGGACAGGGGTACCTACAATGAGCAGTTCTTC.

V usage is TRBV4-1 and J usage is TRBJ2-3, with D possibly being TRBD2 (5 bases). Germline CDR1 and CDR2: MGHRA and YSYEKL. The CDR3 runs to 16 residues. V was cut by 1 base and J by 2 bases, with 13 bases left in between. This CDR3 reads CASSQVMGEDTDTQYF. The CDR3 nucleotides are TGCGCCAGCAGCCAAGTTATGGGAGAGGACACAGATACGCAGTATTTT.

The rearrangement joins TRBV5-1 to TRBJ2-5; 7 bases map to TRBD1. V shed 2 bases, J shed 5 bases, and the junction held 3 bases outside the gene matches. This CDR3 spans 13 amino acids. Germline CDR1 and CDR2: SGHRS and YFSETQ. As DNA, the CDR3 is TGCGCCAGCAGCTTCCACAGGGGCGAGACCCAGTACTTC. The encoded protein is CASSFHRGETQYF.

V and J are TRBV2 and TRBJ1-4, with D tentatively TRBD1 (5 bases). CDR3 length: 16 amino acids. V was cut by 4 bases and J by 4 bases, with 16 bases left in between. Looked up from germline, CDR1 is SNHLY and CDR2 is FYNNEI. DNA of the CDR3: TGTGCCAGCAGTGCTCCGGCGGACACCTTTAATGAAAAACTGTTTTTT. Translation: CASSAPADTFNEKLFF.

This chain links TRBV4-1 with TRBJ2-1; D tentatively fits TRBD1 or TRBD2 (5 bases each). The CDR3 is 15 residues long. The V gene's germline CDR1 is MGHRA and CDR2 YSYEKL. The V and J ends lost 6 bases and 2 bases respectively, with 14 bases between them. The CDR3 region is CASRGERSTYNEQFF. The CDR3 DNA follows: TGCGCCAGCAGGGGGGAGCGGTCGACCTACAATGAGCAGTTCTTC.

V gene TRBV27 combines with J gene TRBJ2-5; 7 bases line up with TRBD1. The end of the DNA aligns better with TRBJ2-7, so the J call may be wrong. Germline lookup yields CDR1 MNHEY and CDR2 SMNVEV (reference sequence). CDR3 size: 15 residues. DNA for the CDR3: TGTGCCAGCAGTCCCCCCGACAGGGTTCTGCGCGAGCAGTACTTC. Translated, it gives CASSPPDRVLREQYF.